This is a list of T cell receptor beta chains from one sample in a study of T cell responses to AZD1222 COVID-19 vaccine. Clones were read by immunoSEQ multiplex PCR, and TCRdb kept only the in-frame ones, dropping some. The sample carries approximately 110,000 clones, over 85% recorded once. The starting material was peripheral blood, obtained on day 0 of AZD1222 vaccination. These receptors all stem from an adult in good health. CDR3s include the opening cysteine and the closing phenylalanine or tryptophan. D genes are given only for firm matches. Size values are once, few and many counts, or a class for expanded clones, and some rows have none.

j_call	d_call	v_call	clone_size	cdr3_aa	cdr3_nt
TRBJ1-4	.	TRBV4-2	.	CASSPLGEKLFF	TGTGCCAGCAGCCCCTTGGGCGAAAAACTGTTTTTT
TRBJ2-7	.	TRBV5-1	.	CASSLAWGAHEQYF	TGCGCCAGCAGCTTGGCGTGGGGGGCCCACGAGCAGTACTTC
TRBJ1-2	.	TRBV4-2	.	CASSQRDRGYTF	TGTGCCAGCAGCCAACGCGACAGGGGCTACACCTTC
TRBJ1-5	.	TRBV29-1	.	CSVRSGSGQPQHF	TGCAGCGTTCGGTCAGGGTCCGGTCAGCCCCAGCATTTT
TRBJ1-2	.	TRBV6-5	.	CASSFGGAGGYTF	TGTGCCAGCAGTTTTGGGGGGGCCGGTGGCTACACCTTC
TRBJ1-2	.	TRBV29-1	once	CSVEGQTYGYTF	TGCAGCGTTGAAGGACAGACGTATGGCTACACCTTC
TRBJ1-6	.	TRBV6-4	.	CASSDTGHIRGPLHF	TGTGCCAGCAGTGACACGGGACACATCAGGGGTCCCCTCCACTTT
TRBJ1-4	.	TRBV5-1	.	CASSGGRSNEKLFF	TGCGCCAGCAGCGGGGGACGGAGTAATGAAAAACTGTTTTTT
TRBJ2-7	.	TRBV5-6	.	CASSLGAYEQYF	TGTGCCAGCAGCTTGGGAGCCTACGAGCAGTACTTC
TRBJ1-6	TRBD1	TRBV16	.	CASSPGQGGSNSPLHF	TGTGCCAGCAGCCCCGGACAGGGGGGCAGTAATTCACCCCTCCACTTT
TRBJ1-3	TRBD1	TRBV3-1/TRBV3-2	few	CASSPTGRGNTIYF	TGTGCCAGCAGCCCGACAGGGCGGGGAAACACCATATATTTT
TRBJ1-4	TRBD1	TRBV28	few	CASSFGDRGEKLFF	TGTGCCAGCAGTTTTGGGGACAGGGGTGAAAAACTGTTTTTT
TRBJ1-1	TRBD1	TRBV7-9	.	CASSPQGQLLNTEAFF	TGTGCCAGCAGCCCCCAGGGACAGCTGTTGAACACTGAAGCTTTCTTT
TRBJ1-4	.	TRBV5-5	.	CASSPGVVEKLFF	TGTGCCAGCAGCCCGGGGGTTGTTGAAAAACTGTTTTTT
TRBJ1-1	.	TRBV16	.	CASSQSGVEAFF	TGTGCCAGCAGCCAATCTGGAGTTGAAGCTTTCTTT
TRBJ2-5	TRBD1	TRBV6-5	.	CASRWTGEETQYF	TGTGCCAGCAGGTGGACAGGGGAAGAGACCCAGTACTTC
TRBJ1-4	.	TRBV28	.	CASRSWGSGRISEKLFF	TGTGCCAGCAGATCCTGGGGATCAGGGCGAATAAGTGAAAAACTGTTTTTT
TRBJ1-1	.	TRBV12-3/TRBV12-4	.	CASSPLVREAFF	TGTGCCAGCAGTCCACTAGTACGTGAAGCTTTCTTT
TRBJ2-1	TRBD1	TRBV18	.	CASSRPWTGSYNEQFF	TGTGCCAGCTCCCGACCGTGGACAGGGTCCTACAATGAGCAGTTCTTC
TRBJ1-1	.	TRBV4-2	medium-sized	CASSPTENTEAFF	TGTGCCAGCAGCCCGACAGAGAACACTGAAGCTTTCTTT
TRBJ1-2	.	TRBV5-1	.	CASSWAGEEYGYTF	TGCGCCAGCAGCTGGGCAGGGGAAGAGTATGGCTACACCTTC
TRBJ2-2	TRBD2	TRBV6-4	few	CASSPSGGSGRAGELFF	TGTGCCAGCAGCCCCTCAGGGGGTAGCGGGAGAGCCGGGGAGCTGTTTTTT
TRBJ2-1	TRBD2	TRBV4-1	.	CASSQDAPTSGPYNEQFF	TGCGCCAGCAGCCAAGATGCCCCGACTAGCGGGCCCTACAATGAGCAGTTCTTC
TRBJ2-7	TRBD1	TRBV10-3	.	CAITSGQSSYEQYF	TGTGCCATCACCTCGGGACAGAGCTCCTACGAGCAGTACTTC
TRBJ1-2	.	TRBV11-2	.	CASSPEVGVTNYGYTF	TGTGCCAGCAGCCCGGAGGTAGGGGTGACTAACTATGGCTACACCTTC
TRBJ2-5	.	TRBV10-3	.	CAIGNRIETQYF	TGTGCCATCGGGAATCGGATCGAGACCCAGTACTTC
TRBJ2-7	.	TRBV21-1	.	CASRSPKPYEQYF	TGTGCCAGCAGATCTCCAAAACCCTACGAGCAGTACTTC
TRBJ1-2	.	TRBV5-1	.	CASSLAGSGGPQYGYTF	TGCGCCAGCAGCTTGGCAGGGTCGGGGGGACCTCAGTATGGCTACACCTTC
TRBJ1-2	TRBD1	TRBV25-1	.	CASSRWTGGAEGGYTF	TGTGCCAGCAGTCGGTGGACAGGGGGCGCCGAGGGTGGCTACACCTTC
TRBJ1-6	.	TRBV7-9	once	CASSLVGGTSSYNSPLHF	TGTGCCAGCAGCTTAGTTGGGGGGACCAGCTCCTATAATTCACCCCTCCACTTT
TRBJ2-1	TRBD2	TRBV27	.	CASSLRREGAEQFF	TGTGCCAGCAGTTTACGGCGGGAGGGCGCTGAGCAGTTCTTC
TRBJ2-7	TRBD1	TRBV28	once	CASSLWTGFYEQYF	TGTGCCAGCAGTTTATGGACAGGGTTCTACGAGCAGTACTTC